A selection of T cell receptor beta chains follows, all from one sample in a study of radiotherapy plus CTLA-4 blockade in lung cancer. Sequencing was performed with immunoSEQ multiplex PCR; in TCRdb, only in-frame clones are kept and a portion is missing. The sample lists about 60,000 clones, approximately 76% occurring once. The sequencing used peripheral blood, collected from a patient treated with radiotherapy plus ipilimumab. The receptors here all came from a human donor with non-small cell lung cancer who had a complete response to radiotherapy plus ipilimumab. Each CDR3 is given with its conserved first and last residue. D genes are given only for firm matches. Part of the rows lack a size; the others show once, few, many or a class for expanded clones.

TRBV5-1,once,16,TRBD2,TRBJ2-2,TGCGCCAGCAGCCCTGGGACTAGCGCGAACACCGGGGAGCTGTTTTTT,CASSPGTSANTGELFF
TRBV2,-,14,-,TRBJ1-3,TGTGCCAGCTCGCGGGGGGCCTTTGGAAACACCATATATTTT,CASSRGAFGNTIYF
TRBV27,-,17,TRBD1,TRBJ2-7,TGTGCCAGCAGTTTATTGACCGCAGGGGGCACGAGTTACGAGCAGTACTTC,CASSLLTAGGTSYEQYF
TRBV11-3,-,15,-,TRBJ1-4,TGTGCCAGCAGCTACTGGGGCCATGGTAATGAAAAACTGTTTTTT,CASSYWGHGNEKLFF
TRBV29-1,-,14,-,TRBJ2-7,TGCAGCGTTGAATCCCCCTCGGGTACCTACGAGCAGTACTTC,CSVESPSGTYEQYF
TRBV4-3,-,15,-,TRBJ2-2,TGCGCCAGCAGCCTCACTAGTTTAGGCACCGGGGAGCTGTTTTTT,CASSLTSLGTGELFF
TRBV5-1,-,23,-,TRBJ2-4,TGCGCCAGCAGCTCTGCCCCCCCACTGAACAGGGCTAGGGGTACTCTAGCCAAAAACATTCAGTACTTC,CASSSAPPLNRARGTLAKNIQYF
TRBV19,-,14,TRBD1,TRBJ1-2,TGTGCCAGTAGTATAGGGACAGGGAACTATGGCTACACCTTC,CASSIGTGNYGYTF
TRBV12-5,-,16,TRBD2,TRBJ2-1,TGTGCTAGTGGTTTCCAAACGACTAGCGCTTACAATGAGCAGTTCTTC,CASGFQTTSAYNEQFF
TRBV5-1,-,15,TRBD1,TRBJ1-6,TGCGCCAGCAGCTTGGGGGACAGGGTAGGATCACCCCTCCACTTT,CASSLGDRVGSPLHF
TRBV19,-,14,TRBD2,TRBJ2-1,TGTGCCAGTAGGATTAGCGGGTTATACAATGAGCAGTTCTTC,CASRISGLYNEQFF
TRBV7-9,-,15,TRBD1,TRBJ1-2,TGTGCCAGCAGCGCAGCCGGGACAGGGGGCAGGGGCTACACCTTC,CASSAAGTGGRGYTF
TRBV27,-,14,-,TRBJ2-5,TGTGCCAGCAGTCCTCTGACAATGGGAGAGACCCAGTACTTC,CASSPLTMGETQYF
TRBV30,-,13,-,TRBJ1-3,TGTGCCTGGAGTGCACGACAGGGAAACACCATATATTTT,CAWSARQGNTIYF
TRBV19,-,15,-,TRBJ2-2,TGTGCCAGTAAGCCTCCGGGACAGAACACCGGGGAGCTGTTTTTT,CASKPPGQNTGELFF
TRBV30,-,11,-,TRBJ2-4,TGTGCCTGGGGCTCGAAAAACATTCAGTACTTC,CAWGSKNIQYF
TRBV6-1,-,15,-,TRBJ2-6,TGTGCCAGCAGAGCTACAGGCGGCGGGGCCAACGTCCTGACTTTC,CASRATGGGANVLTF
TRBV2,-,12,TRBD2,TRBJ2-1,TGTGCCAGCAGTGAAGCTGGGACTAGGCAGTTCTTC,CASSEAGTRQFF
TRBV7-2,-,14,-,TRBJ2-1,TGTGCCAGCAGCAAAGAGGTCAGAATCAATGAGCAGTTCTTC,CASSKEVRINEQFF
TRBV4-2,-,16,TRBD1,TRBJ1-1,TGTGCCAGCAGCCAAGGAGGAGCCGGGACAGACACTGAAGCTTTCTTT,CASSQGGAGTDTEAFF
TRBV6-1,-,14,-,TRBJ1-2,TGTGCCAGCATTCGAGCAAAAGACACCTATGGCTACACCTTC,CASIRAKDTYGYTF
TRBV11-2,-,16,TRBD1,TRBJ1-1,TGTGCCAGCAGCTTAACAGGGGGCGATGCCCCATTTGAGGCTTTCTTT,CASSLTGGDAPFEAFF
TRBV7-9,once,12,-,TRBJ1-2,TGTGCCAGCAGCCCAGGGGCCGATGGCTACACCTTC,CASSPGADGYTF
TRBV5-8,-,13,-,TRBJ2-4,TGTGCCAGCACCGGAGGGGCCAAAAACATTCAGTACTTC,CASTGGAKNIQYF
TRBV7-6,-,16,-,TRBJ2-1,TGTGCCAGCAGCTTAGAGGCTAGCAGCTCCTACAATGAGCAGTTCTTC,CASSLEASSSYNEQFF